Below are 30 T cell receptor beta chains sequenced from a single sample in a study of shared clonotypes between healthy human individuals. The protocol was immunoSEQ multiplex PCR, while the TCRdb copy is restricted to in-frame clones and leaves out a portion. The repertoire holds approximately 740,000 clones, with 92% as singletons. Positive CCR7 selection of CD45RO-negative cells yielded the naive CD8 cells, and terminally differentiated effector memory CD45RA+ cells were excluded. The source material was naive CD8+ T cells sorted from blood. The receptors shown here come from a man aged 25-45 years in good health.

The chain recombines TRBV6-5 with TRBJ2-7; D might be TRBD1 or TRBD2, each matching 6 bases. CDR3 size: 15 residues. Germline CDR1 and CDR2: MNHEY and SVGAGI. V lost 1 base, J lost 0 bases, and 10 bases lay in between. CDR3 nucleotide sequence: TGTGCCAGCAGTTACTGGGGGGACAACTCCTACGAGCAGTACTTC. Its protein product is CASSYWGDNSYEQYF.

This chain joins TRBV5-8 and TRBJ1-5; perhaps TRBD1 as D (6 bases). The V and J ends lost 1 base and 5 bases respectively, with 13 bases between them. There are 15 residues in the CDR3. Germline V lookup: CDR1 SGHTS, CDR2 YDEGEE. The CDR3 nucleotides are TGTGCCAGCAGCTTGAGCGAGGACAGATATCAGCCCCAGCATTTT. This translates into CASSLSEDRYQPQHF.

The V call is TRBV7-9, the J call TRBJ2-3, with D tentatively TRBD2 (5 bases). Germline CDR1 SEHNR, CDR2 FQNEAQ (reference sequence). The CDR3 spans 12 residues. The V end lost 5 bases, the J end lost 8 bases, and 11 bases lay between the germline ends. The CDR3 loop reads CASSGDSATQYF. The CDR3 DNA reads as TGTGCCAGCAGCGGAGATAGCGCTACGCAGTATTTT.

This clone was counted once. The chain employs TRBV29-1 and TRBJ2-2; 7 nucleotides align to TRBD1. With V trimmed by 6 bases and J by 3 bases, 4 bases remained unmatched. Germline values: CDR1 SQVTM, CDR2 ANQGSEA. The CDR3 is 13 amino acids. CDR3 bases: TGCAGCGTCATTGACAGGGACACCGGGGAGCTGTTTTTT. Translated: CSVIDRDTGELFF.

The chain is built from TRBV27 and TRBJ2-3; possible D gene TRBD2, 5 bases. Per the germline V gene, CDR1 is MNHEY and CDR2 is SMNVEV (reference sequence). This CDR3 contains 15 residues. V shed 2 bases and J shed 4 bases, with 13 bases lying between them. Written as DNA, the CDR3 is TGTGCCAGCAGTTTAGAAGTGGGAGCAGCAGATACGCAGTATTTT. Protein sequence: CASSLEVGAADTQYF.

V usage is TRBV11-2 and J usage is TRBJ2-7, with 8 bases matching TRBD1. CDR1 and CDR2 from the germline V gene are SGHAT and FQNNGV. The CDR3 spans 15 residues. J lost 2 bases, V lost 5 bases, and 8 bases had no gene match. The CDR3 reads CASSPADRAPYEQYF. CDR3 nucleotides: TGTGCCAGCAGCCCCGCGGACAGGGCACCCTACGAGCAGTACTTC. Together with reference TRBV11-2 and TRBJ2-7, the CDR3 gives the full variable domain: EAGVAQSPRYKIIEKRQSVAFWCNPISGHATLYWYQQILGQGPKLLIQFQNNGVVDDSQLPKDRFSAERLKGVDSTLKIQPAKLEDSAVYLCASSPADRAPYEQYFGPGTRLTVT.

J is TRBJ2-6 and V is TRBV5-6; D not resolved. This CDR3 region has 15 residues. The germline gives CDR1 SGHDT, CDR2 YYEEEE. The V end was cut by 6 bases, the J end by 0 bases, with 10 bases between. The CDR3 DNA follows: TGTGCCAGCATTACTGCAGGCTCTGGGGCCAACGTCCTGACTTTC. This sequence encodes CASITAGSGANVLTF.

The chain combines TRBV6-6 with TRBJ2-1; no reliable D call. The length of the CDR3 is 14 residues. Trimming removed 4 bases at V and 2 bases at J, with 9 bases between. Germline V lookup: CDR1 MNHNY, CDR2 SVGAGI (reference sequence). The CDR3 DNA reads as TGTGCCAGCAGTTTATTGGGCACCTACAATGAGCAGTTCTTC. Its translation: CASSLLGTYNEQFF.

In its sample, this clone was seen once. The chain carries TRBV5-4 and TRBJ2-5; 7 bases line up with TRBD1. The CDR3 consists of 15 residues. J gave up 2 bases and V 0 bases, and 4 bases lay outside the gene matches. Germline values: CDR1 SGHNT, CDR2 YYREEE (reference sequence). The CDR3 DNA is TGTGCCAGCAGCTTGGCGGGGACAGTACAAGAGACCCAGTACTTC. Encoded protein: CASSLAGTVQETQYF. Based on the CDR3 plus reference TRBV5-4 and TRBJ2-5, the full variable domain is ETGVTQSPTHLIKTRGQQVTLRCSSQSGHNTVSWYQQALGQGPQFIFQYYREEENGRGNFPPRFSGLQFPNYSSELNVNALELDDSALYLCASSLAGTVQETQYFGPGTRLLVL.

V is TRBV9 and J is TRBJ2-1; no clear D. The CDR3 sequence is 10 residues long. The germline CDR1 and CDR2 sequences are SGDLS and YYNGEE. V shed 3 bases and J shed 15 bases, with 10 bases lying between them. The CDR3 protein is CASSGPGLFF. The CDR3, as DNA: TGTGCCAGCAGCGGCCCCGGGTTGTTCTTC.

Of note for this clone: One end of the junction fails to match germline, which may point to a read error. The chain has TRBV5-1 and TRBJ2-7; 10 bases are a match to TRBD1. This CDR3 contains 15 residues. CDR1 is SGHRS, CDR2 YFSETQ, per germline. The DNA for the CDR3 is TGCGCCAGCGGCTTCGTTGGGACAGGGGTCGACGAGCAGTACTTC. The encoded protein is CASGFVGTGVDEQYF.

V is TRBV6-1 and J is TRBJ2-2; D unresolved. Germline V gene sequence: CDR1 MNHNS, CDR2 SASEGT. The CDR3 totals 14 residues. Trimming pared 3 bases from V and 6 bases from J, leaving 11 bases between. DNA of the CDR3: TGTGCCAGCAGTGATGGGAAATACGCCGGGGAGCTGTTTTTT. Amino acids: CASSDGKYAGELFF.

The chain employs TRBV5-6 and TRBJ2-1; D not certain. Looked up from germline, CDR1 is SGHDT and CDR2 is YYEEEE. The V and J ends lost 0 bases and 5 bases respectively, with 9 bases between them. The CDR3 consists of 14 residues. CDR3 in amino acids: CASSLAWENNEQFF. The CDR3 bases are TGTGCCAGCAGCTTGGCGTGGGAAAACAATGAGCAGTTCTTC.

Here the CDR3 DNA reads TGTGCCAGCAGCTTAGGACGCATACAAGAGACCCAGTACTTC. This translates into CASSLGRIQETQYF. The chain has TRBV7-8 and TRBJ2-5; no firm D call. This CDR3 is built from 14 residues. Germline V CDR1 and CDR2: SGHVS, FQNEAQ. V was cut by 1 base and J by 2 bases, with 8 bases left in between.

On this clone: This sample also contains other DNA sequences that code for the same CDR3. The V and J genes are TRBV9 and TRBJ2-7; TRBD1 is a possible D gene (6 bases). The V gene's germline CDR1 is SGDLS and CDR2 YYNGEE. With 0 bases removed from V and 3 bases from J, the gap between germline ends came to 16 bases. CDR3 length equals 16 residues. This CDR3 is CASSVGPPGHIYEQYF. The CDR3 nucleotides read TGTGCCAGCAGCGTAGGGCCTCCGGGACACATCTACGAGCAGTACTTC.

The chain carries TRBV7-9 and TRBJ2-3, with TRBD2 identical over 10 bases. Germline V gives CDR1 SEHNR, CDR2 FQNEAQ (reference sequence). The CDR3 consists of 16 residues. Trimming took 2 bases from V and 2 from J; bases not matched to a gene: 4. The CDR3 loop reads CASSLLAGGDTDTQYF. Here the CDR3 DNA reads TGTGCCAGCAGCTTATTAGCGGGAGGTGACACAGATACGCAGTATTTT.

This clone was counted only a few times. J is TRBJ1-3 and V is TRBV6-1; TRBD1 matches at 7 bases. The germline V gene encodes CDR1 MNHNS and CDR2 SASEGT. The trim removed 4 bases at V and 4 bases at J, leaving 10 bases unmatched. This CDR3 has 16 amino acids. The CDR3 DNA reads TGTGCCAGCAGTGCCAACACAGGGGAAGGAGGAAACACCATATATTTT. Protein product: CASSANTGEGGNTIYF.

This chain's CDR3 is CASSQIDSPGEKLFF. The CDR3 DNA is TGTGCCAGCAGCCAGATCGACAGCCCAGGTGAAAAACTGTTTTTT. This chain joins TRBV7-9 and TRBJ1-4; D may be TRBD1 (5 bases). The CDR3 is 15 residues long. Germline CDR1 SEHNR, CDR2 FQNEAQ (reference sequence). V was pared by 5 bases and J by 7 bases, with 17 bases between. The full variable domain, its missing parts supplied by reference TRBV7-9 and TRBJ1-4, is DTGVSQNPRHKITKRGQNVTFRCDPISEHNRLYWYRQTLGQGPEFLTYFQNEAQLEKSRLLSDRFSAERPKGSFSTLEIQRTEQGDSAMYLCASSQIDSPGEKLFFGSGTQLSVL.

The chain has TRBV7-2 and TRBJ2-2; D unresolved. The CDR3 length is 13 residues. CDR1 is SGHTA and CDR2 is FQGNSA in the germline V gene. V gave up 5 bases and J gave up 5 bases, with 9 bases separating them. The CDR3 protein is CASSLTKTGELFF. The DNA for the CDR3 is TGTGCCAGCAGCCTAACTAAGACCGGGGAGCTGTTTTTT.

The chain couples TRBV14 to TRBJ1-1; D uncertain. The V gene lost 6 bases and the J gene lost 2 bases, with 16 bases spanning the gap. Germline CDR1 SGHDN, CDR2 FVKESK. This CDR3 has 15 residues. The CDR3 DNA reads TGTGCCAGCAGGGCCACAAACGGCGTCAACACTGAAGCTTTCTTT. Translation: CASRATNGVNTEAFF.

The chain uses TRBV27 and TRBJ2-3; D is ambiguous. Germline V CDR1 and CDR2: MNHEY, SMNVEV (reference sequence). The CDR3 length is 12 residues. V was cut by 6 bases and J by 2 bases, with 6 bases left in between. The CDR3 loop is CASRTYTDTQYF. In DNA form, the CDR3 reads TGTGCCAGCAGGACCTACACAGATACGCAGTATTTT.

This chain uses TRBV7-3 with TRBJ2-3, with a tentative D call TRBD2 (6 bases). V was pared by 5 bases and J by 3 bases, with 21 bases between. CDR1 and CDR2 (germline): SGHTA, FQGTGA. This CDR3 spans 17 amino acids. The CDR3 here is CASSRIAVGPGTDTQYF. The DNA of the CDR3 is TGTGCCAGCAGCCGAATAGCGGTCGGGCCGGGGACAGATACGCAGTATTTT. The complete variable domain, with remaining parts taken from reference TRBV7-3 and TRBJ2-3, reads GAGVSQTPSNKVTEKGKYVELRCDPISGHTALYWYRQSLGQGPEFLIYFQGTGAADDSGLPNDRFFAVRPEGSVSTLKIQRTERGDSAVYLCASSRIAVGPGTDTQYFGPGTRLTVL.

The chain recombines TRBV6-5 with TRBJ2-7; the match to TRBD2 covers 8 bases. J lost 1 base, V lost 8 bases, and 4 bases had no gene match. Germline CDR1 reads MNHEY; CDR2 reads SVGAGI. The CDR3 has 13 amino acids. CDR3 nucleotides: TGTGCCAGCCGGGTAGCGGGATCCTACGAGCAGTACTTC. The encoded protein is CASRVAGSYEQYF.

This chain joins TRBV28 and TRBJ2-7; D gene uncertain. The CDR3 is 14 residues long. Trimming removed 1 base from V and 5 bases from J, with 12 bases in between. Germline CDR1 is MDHEN and CDR2 is SYDVKM. CDR3 coding DNA: TGTGCCAGCAGTTTATCAGGATGGGGTAACGAGCAGTACTTC. This translates into CASSLSGWGNEQYF.

This chain joins TRBV7-2 and TRBJ2-1, with D hard to call. Trimming took off 1 base at V and 9 bases at J, with 10 bases between the two ends. Per germline, CDR1 SGHTA and CDR2 FQGNSA. This CDR3 spans 13 amino acids. DNA for the CDR3: TGTGCCAGCAGCTTAGTAGGCTTCAGTGAGCAGTTCTTC. Translation gives CASSLVGFSEQFF.

The J gene is TRBJ2-1, the V gene TRBV19; 7 positions agree with TRBD2. The CDR3 is made up of 13 amino acids. Trimming took 3 bases from V and 8 from J; bases not matched to a gene: 4. Germline V gene lookup returns CDR1 LNHDA and CDR2 SQIVND (reference sequence). The CDR3 reads CASSIRGVDEQFF. The CDR3 nucleotides read TGTGCCAGTAGTATTCGGGGGGTAGATGAGCAGTTCTTC.

This clone has just one count. The chain couples TRBV2 to TRBJ2-2, with 10 nucleotides matching TRBD2. The germline V gene encodes CDR1 SNHLY and CDR2 FYNNEI. V shed 3 bases and J 0 bases; nucleotides not matched to a gene: 19. There are 22 residues in the CDR3. The chain's CDR3 is CASSDPPPFPSGRATNTGELFF. Here the CDR3 DNA reads TGTGCCAGCAGTGACCCGCCGCCGTTTCCGAGCGGGAGGGCAACGAACACCGGGGAGCTGTTTTTT.

The J gene is TRBJ2-5, the V gene TRBV7-3, with TRBD1 identical over 9 bases. Germline V CDR1 and CDR2: SGHTA, FQGTGA. The CDR3 extends over 16 amino acids. V lost 2 bases, J lost 4 bases, and 8 bases stayed unmatched. Here the CDR3 reads CASSLGTGTLGETQYF. CDR3 coding DNA: TGTGCCAGCAGCTTAGGGACAGGGACGTTGGGAGAGACCCAGTACTTC.

This chain uses TRBV2 with TRBJ2-2; 7 nucleotides align to TRBD2. The CDR3 loop spans 17 amino acids. V was clipped by 2 bases and J by 3 bases; unmatched bases: 9. CDR1 and CDR2 (germline): SNHLY, FYNNEI. CDR3 loop: CASSETKLAAYTGELFF. In nucleotides, the CDR3 is TGTGCCAGCAGTGAAACGAAGCTAGCGGCTTACACCGGGGAGCTGTTTTTT.

This clone was counted once. V is TRBV10-2 and J is TRBJ1-1, with 12 bases identical to TRBD1. Germline lookup yields CDR1 WSHSY and CDR2 SAAADI. V trimming: 4 bases; J trimming: 5 bases; junction bases outside the gene matches: 5. This CDR3 is 15 amino acids long. The chain's CDR3 is CASSGPGQGATEAFF. CDR3 sequence (DNA): TGCGCCAGCAGTGGCCCGGGACAGGGGGCGACTGAAGCTTTCTTT.